The 10 T cell receptor beta chains reported below all come from one sample, sequenced in a study of response to subunit inactivated influenza vaccine. MiXCR, applied by TCRdb to the RT-PCR reads, yields one record per CDR3 protein. This table has 150,000 or so distinct CDR3 sequences, 11% appearing once. Material: non-naive T cells sorted from PBMCs, obtained roughly 48 days after vaccination. Receptor source: a man over 45 who received an inactivated influenza vaccine.

This clonotype was counted between two and nine times. The chain joins TRBV24-1 to TRBJ2-3; 7 positions match TRBD1. The germline gives CDR1 KGHDR, CDR2 SFDVKD. J gave up 1 base and V 7 bases, and 7 bases lay outside the gene matches. The CDR3 covers 15 residues. CDR3 bases: TGTGCCACCAGCATGACAGGGTTTGGCACAGATACGCAGTATTTT. Protein sequence: CATSMTGFGTDTQYF.

This clonotype was found a few times. V usage is TRBV4-1 and J usage is TRBJ1-2; a weak D match, TRBD1 (6 bases). The CDR3 length is 16 residues. Deletions cut 6 bases from V and 2 bases from J, with 19 bases between. The germline V gene has CDR1 MGHRA and CDR2 YSYEKL. This CDR3 is CASSQQPGASNYGYTF. DNA of the CDR3: TGCGCCAGCAGTCAACAACCGGGGGCGTCGAACTATGGCTACACCTTC.

The J gene is TRBJ2-1, the V gene TRBV20-1; D uncertain. V was clipped by 3 bases and J by 0 bases, with 9 bases between them. The CDR3 runs 14 residues. Looked up from germline, CDR1 is DFQATT and CDR2 is SNEGSKA (reference sequence). This CDR3 reads CSASVGSSYNEQFF. The DNA for the CDR3 is TGCAGTGCTAGCGTGGGTAGCTCCTACAATGAGCAGTTCTTC.

This clonotype has a handful of counts. This chain uses TRBV6-4 with TRBJ2-4, with D maybe TRBD1 (6 bases). Germline assignment: CDR1 MRHNA and CDR2 SNTAGT. The CDR3 consists of 14 residues. Deletions cut 5 bases from V and 8 bases from J, with 16 bases between. The CDR3 loop is CASSQSRGSDIQYF. The CDR3 DNA reads as TGTGCCAGCAGTCAAAGCAGGGGAAGCGACATTCAGTACTTC.

The chain uses TRBV20-1 and TRBJ2-5, with 15 bases that match TRBD2. Looked up from germline, CDR1 is DFQATT and CDR2 is SNEGSKA (reference sequence). The CDR3 consists of 16 residues. The CDR3 region is CSEKGLAGGSQETQYF. The CDR3 DNA reads TGCAGCGAGAAGGGACTAGCGGGAGGATCGCAAGAGACCCAGTACTTC.

The chain is built from TRBV3-1 and TRBJ2-7, with 7 bases aligning to TRBD2. The V gene end was trimmed by 0 bases and the J gene end by 0 bases; junction bases not matched to a gene: 2. This CDR3 region has 15 residues. Germline V gene data show CDR1 as LGHDT and CDR2 as YNNKEL (reference sequence). CDR3 nucleotide sequence: TGTGCCAGCAGCCAAGACGGGGGGAACTCCTACGAGCAGTACTTC. Translation gives CASSQDGGNSYEQYF.

There are many counts of this clonotype. The chain combines TRBV6-5 with TRBJ2-1, with D perhaps TRBD2 (7 bases). Trimming stripped 1 base from V and 7 bases from J, with 14 bases between. This CDR3 is built from 15 residues. Germline V CDR1 and CDR2: MNHEY, SVGAGI. This chain's CDR3 is CASSYLGGGGNEQFF. The CDR3 DNA reads as TGTGCCAGCAGTTACTTGGGAGGGGGGGGTAATGAGCAGTTCTTC.

The genes are TRBV18 and TRBJ2-5; perhaps TRBD2 as D (5 bases). Per germline, CDR1 KGHSH and CDR2 LQKENI. This CDR3 is 14 amino acids long. Trimming left V 1 base short and J 5 bases short, with 11 bases between. CDR3 loop: CASSPRGDRETQYF. CDR3 coding DNA: TGTGCCAGCTCACCACGGGGAGACCGGGAGACCCAGTACTTC.

J is TRBJ2-4 and V is TRBV7-9; 8 nucleotides agree with TRBD2. The CDR3 totals 16 residues. Germline V CDR1 and CDR2: SEHNR, FQNEAQ (reference sequence). V shed 3 bases and J 0 bases; nucleotides not matched to a gene: 4. The CDR3 reads CASSFLAGLAKNIQYF. The DNA for the CDR3 is TGTGCCAGCAGCTTCCTAGCGGGTCTAGCCAAAAACATTCAGTACTTC.

This clonotype was seen a handful of times. The chain carries TRBV5-8 and TRBJ2-7; D is perhaps TRBD1 (6 bases). The CDR3 spans 15 residues. From germline, CDR1 is SGHTS and CDR2 YDEGEE. Trimming took 4 bases from V and 0 from J, leaving 14 bases between them. In DNA, the CDR3 is TGTGCCAGCAGCGCTAGGGGGATGAGCTCCTACGAGCAGTACTTC. It translates to CASSARGMSSYEQYF. The full variable domain, rest sourced from reference TRBV5-8 and TRBJ2-7, is EAGVTQSPTHLIKTRGQQATLRCSPISGHTSVYWYQQALGLGLQFLLWYDEGEERNRGNFPPRFSGRQFPNYSSELNVNALELEDSALYLCASSARGMSSYEQYFGPGTRLTVT.